Reported below is one TCR beta chain. Trimming cost V 6 bases and J 2 bases; bases outside gene matches: 7. This CDR3 has 15 residues. Germline V lookup: CDR1 SEHNR, CDR2 FQNEAQ (reference sequence). The source of the sample is a study of T cell changes during pregnancy in multiple sclerosis. TCRdb keeps only in-frame clones here, not all; method: immunoSEQ multiplex PCR. The sample has tens of thousands of clones; about 91% are singletons. This receptor was identified in a female donor with multiple sclerosis, enrolled in a pregnancy study. This sample comprised peripheral blood, obtained before pregnancy. V and J are TRBV7-9 and TRBJ2-5, with 9 bases fitting TRBD1. CDR3 DNA sequence: TGTGCCAGCAGTCAAGGACAGGGGAGGCAAGAGACCCAGTACTTC. Encoded protein: CASSQGQGRQETQYF.